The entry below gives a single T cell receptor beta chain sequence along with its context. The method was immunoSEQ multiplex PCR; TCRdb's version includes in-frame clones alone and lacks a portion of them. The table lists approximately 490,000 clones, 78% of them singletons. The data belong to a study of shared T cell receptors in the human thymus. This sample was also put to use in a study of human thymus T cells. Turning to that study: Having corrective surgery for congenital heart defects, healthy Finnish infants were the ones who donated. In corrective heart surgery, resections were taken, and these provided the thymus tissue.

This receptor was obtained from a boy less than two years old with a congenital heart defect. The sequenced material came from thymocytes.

The CDR3 protein is CASITKDRSGAEAFF. DNA for the CDR3: TGCGCCAGCATCACTAAGGACCGGTCGGGGGCTGAAGCTTTCTTT. J is TRBJ1-1 and V is TRBV10-2; perhaps TRBD1 as D (5 bases). Trimming shortened V by 7 bases and J by 6 bases, and 21 bases separated the two germline ends. CDR3 length: 15 residues. In germline, CDR1 is WSHSY, CDR2 SAAADI.